Listed below are T cell receptor beta chains from one sample, sequenced in a study of patients and donors after allogeneic stem cell transplantation. TCRdb used MiXCR to reprocess the RT-PCR reads, holding one entry per CDR3 protein. This sample carries hundreds of thousands of distinct CDR3 sequences, 11% to 15% of them seen once, and the ten largest clones take 11%. Sequencing used blood, either unsorted or a sorted T cell fraction (not recorded which). These TCRs come from a human donor who was either an allogeneic HSCT recipient or a stem cell or donor lymphocyte infusion donor (not recorded which). It is not recorded whose cells these are; they may come from a transplant donor. Each CDR3 is given with its conserved first and last residue. A D gene is named only where the DNA matches it firmly. Size values are once, few and many counts, or a class for expanded clones, and some rows have none.

j_gene	v_gene	abundance	d_gene	CDR3aa	CDR3nt
TRBJ1-4	TRBV4-3	few	TRBD1	CASSPVEGASGKLFF	TGCGCCAGCAGCCCTGTCGAGGGGGCGTCTGGAAAACTGTTTTTT
TRBJ1-5	TRBV30	.	.	CAWSVNRGNQPQHF	TGTGCCTGGAGTGTGAACAGGGGCAATCAGCCCCAGCATTTT
TRBJ2-2	TRBV23-1	few	.	CASSATLSGTSTGELFF	TGCGCCAGCAGTGCAACCCTTTCCGGGACTTCCACCGGGGAGCTGTTTTTT
TRBJ1-6	TRBV4-1	many	TRBD1	CASRRQGADNSPLHF	TGCGCCAGCAGACGCCAGGGGGCGGACAATTCACCCCTCCACTTT
TRBJ1-1	TRBV20-1	few	TRBD1	CSAETGSVRTEAFF	TGCAGTGCTGAGACAGGGAGCGTTCGAACTGAAGCTTTCTTT
TRBJ2-5	TRBV11-2	.	TRBD2	CASSPGRGETQYF	TGTGCCAGCAGCCCCGGGAGGGGAGAGACCCAGTACTTC
TRBJ2-2	TRBV20-1	.	.	CSARDPGGTGELFF	TGCAGTGCTAGAGATCCGGGTGGTACCGGGGAGCTGTTTTTT
TRBJ1-2	TRBV5-1	many	.	CASSLDGLNYGYTF	TGCGCCAGCAGCTTGGACGGTCTTAACTATGGCTACACCTTC
TRBJ2-1	TRBV20-1	many	TRBD2	CSARDYGGGINNEQFF	TGCAGTGCTAGGGACTACGGGGGGGGGATAAACAATGAGCAGTTCTTC
TRBJ1-1	TRBV12-3/TRBV12-4	many	TRBD1	CASSPGGTGTEAFF	TGTGCCAGCAGTCCAGGTGGGACAGGTACTGAAGCTTTCTTT
TRBJ1-1	TRBV4-2	.	.	CASSQLRGSNTEAFF	TGTGCCAGCAGCCAACTGCGCGGGAGTAACACTGAAGCTTTCTTT
TRBJ2-7	TRBV4-3	few	TRBD2	CASSQEPPTLSGGGSYEQYF	TGCGCCAGCAGCCAAGAACCCCCAACTCTCAGCGGGGGGGGCTCCTACGAGCAGTACTTC
TRBJ2-7	TRBV7-9	many	.	CASNSFFDFEQYF	TGTGCCAGCAACAGCTTTTTTGATTTCGAGCAGTACTTC
TRBJ2-5	TRBV18	few	.	CASSPTVSGYEETQYF	TGTGCCAGCTCACCAACGGTTTCGGGGTATGAGGAGACCCAGTACTTC
TRBJ2-1	TRBV5-6	.	TRBD1	CASSALFGQGSYNEQFF	TGTGCCAGCAGCGCCCTTTTTGGACAGGGCTCCTACAATGAGCAGTTCTTC
TRBJ2-5	TRBV20-1	many	.	CSARPLGATGKETQYF	TGCAGTGCTAGACCGTTAGGGGCAACAGGGAAAGAGACCCAGTACTTC
TRBJ1-1	TRBV20-1	.	TRBD1	CSAPRQGRVTEAFF	TGCAGTGCGCCACGACAGGGGAGGGTCACTGAAGCTTTCTTT
TRBJ2-4	TRBV6-1	few	TRBD2	CASRGRGGTKNIQYF	TGTGCCTCGAGAGGGCGGGGGGGTACCAAAAACATTCAGTACTTC
TRBJ2-2	TRBV6-1	few	TRBD2	CASRGGLAGGELFF	TGTGCCAGCAGGGGGGGACTAGCTGGCGGGGAGCTGTTTTTT
TRBJ1-6	TRBV3-1	.	.	CASSQGRGSPLHF	TGTGCCAGCAGCCAAGGGAGAGGTTCACCCCTCCACTTT
TRBJ1-2	TRBV20-1	.	TRBD1	CSAWTGNYGYTF	TGCAGTGCTTGGACAGGGAACTATGGCTACACCTTC
TRBJ2-7	TRBV4-1	many	.	CASSQSGPIYEQYF	TGCGCCAGCAGCCAATCTGGTCCTATCTACGAGCAGTACTTC
TRBJ2-7	TRBV28	.	.	CASSFAGYEQYF	TGTGCCAGCAGTTTCGCGGGCTACGAGCAGTACTTC